This T cell receptor beta chain was obtained from a study of CD8 T cells in ankylosing spondylitis. Study-wide findings and caveats: Researchers report that disease-linked clones proved CD8+ and relatively rare in peripheral blood.

There are a few counts of this clonotype. Its antigen is not known. Deletions cut 7 bases from V and 5 bases from J, with 15 bases between. The CDR3 has 13 residues. Via MiXCR, TCRdb re-called the 5' RACE reads, giving one row per CDR3 protein. The sample lists nearly 350,000 distinct CDR3 sequences, about 14% occurring once. This sequence joins TRBV12-3 or TRBV12-4 and TRBJ2-7, with D unclear. Sequenced: blood, either unsorted or a sorted T cell fraction (not recorded which). This sequence was found in a male donor with ankylosing spondylitis or in good health (not recorded which). CDR3 residues: CASTLRSDHEQYF. In DNA form, the CDR3 reads TGTGCCAGCACCTTAAGATCGGACCACGAGCAGTACTTC.